This T cell receptor beta chain was sequenced during a study of tumor-infiltrating lymphocytes in localized non-small cell lung cancer (dated by TCRdb to about 2021). Regarding the study in general: The cohort covered several histologies, both smokers and never-smokers, and patients whose samples were collected after neoadjuvant chemotherapy. From each patient came resected tumor tissue plus uninvolved lung tissue from that same patient, and the uninvolved lung tissue was described as non-adjacent to the tumor. TCR sequencing was one of several integrated assays, alongside flow cytometry, multiplex immunofluorescence, RNA-seq, exome sequencing and proteomics, applied to the same patients. The overall ICON cohort was composed of over a hundred surgical patients with localized non-small cell lung cancer whose tumors were resected. For a few dozen patients, immunoSEQ T-cell fraction was compared between paired tumor and uninvolved lung. The full study reports these points: TCRbeta sequencing supported higher T cell infiltration in tumors than in uninvolved lung tissue, consistent with immunofluorescence CD3 counts. Because different assays used different pieces of the same tissue, technical variation could not be distinguished from intratumor heterogeneity. Assay coverage varied across patients depending on available tissue quantity, so only a subset of the cohort had TCR sequencing. The TCR-derived T-cell fraction showed no difference between the flow cytometry-defined immunotypes IM1 (good prognosis) and IM2 (poor prognosis).

Enrollment in ICON was initiated in 2016, and the last patient was enrolled in 2018. A subcohort of some 80 patients provided fresh tumor and matched uninvolved tissue for in-depth immune analyses, with TCR sequencing among those analyses. DNA for TCR sequencing was isolated from bulk tissue, and no cell sorting was done. Reading from cysteine to phenylalanine, the CDR3 counts 18 amino acids. The read is trimmed to its CDR3 DNA, 54 bases read in frame from base 1. V ends up 2 bases short and J 1 base short, with an unmatched junction base count of 6. The germline V gene encodes CDR1 PRHDT and CDR2 FYEKMQ (reference sequence). TCR sequencing with the immunoSEQ assay provided the T-cell fraction in tumor and uninvolved lung tissue. The source study handled its data this way. In the survival analysis, patients were divided into a high T-cell fraction group (upper tertile) and a low T-cell fraction group (lower two tertiles), and the two groups were compared using a log-rank test. A signed-rank test was used to check for differences in T-cell fraction between paired tumor and uninvolved lung. The table comes from immuneACCESS by way of TCRdb, which keeps in-frame sequences with V and J called. Part of the clones is missing from these tables; in studies checked, under half for an unresolved V gene and the rest for unknown reasons. The DNA was the basis for D and trimming; V, J and clone size are from that table. This sample comprises fewer than 8,500 clones, 74% of them detected only once. The ten biggest clones cover about 8% of the sample.

With respect to this clone: Its recognized antigen is unknown. Nothing much larger sits one base from this clone, and base qualities are not available.

The V and J segments used are TRBV13 and TRBJ2-2, and 11 bases in between align with TRBD2. This clonotype was obtained from a human donor with non-small cell lung cancer. Sequenced material: uninvolved lung tissue not adjacent to the tumor. The CDR3 loop reads CASSLRGLAGRNTGELFF. The sequenced DNA is TGTGCCAGCAGCTTAAGAGGACTAGCGGGCCGGAACACCGGGGAGCTGTTTTTT.